The 25 T cell receptor beta chains listed next were all sequenced from one sample in a study of molecular identifiers for immune sequencing clone quantification. TCRdb called the PCR reads again in MiXCR, with one record for every CDR3 protein. This table holds 85,000 to 100,000 distinct CDR3 sequences, 21% found once. Sequenced sample: naive CD8+ T cells from blood, with Jurkat cell RNA spiked in. This sample's subset: FACS-sorted CD8+CD4-CCR7+CD45RA+ naive T cells. The receptors stem from a human donor in good health. Some libraries in this study had Jurkat cell RNA spiked in.

The chain couples TRBV24-1 to TRBJ2-1, with TRBD1 identical over 9 bases. The CDR3 contains 16 residues. Germline values: CDR1 KGHDR, CDR2 SFDVKD. The J segment lost 7 bases and the V segment lost 4 bases, leaving 10 bases of the junction unmatched. DNA for the CDR3: TGTGCCACCAGTGACGGGGGGCCAGACAGGGGGAATGAGCAGTTCTTC. It yields the protein CATSDGGPDRGNEQFF.

This clonotype was picked up a small number of times. The chain is built from TRBV13 and TRBJ2-5; D may correspond to TRBD1 or TRBD2 (5 bases each). The V end was cut by 4 bases, the J end by 2 bases, with 11 bases between. This CDR3 has 14 residues. Germline V lookup: CDR1 PRHDT, CDR2 FYEKMQ (reference sequence). CDR3 residues: CASSSGTQQETQYF. Here the CDR3 DNA reads TGTGCCAGCAGCTCAGGGACCCAGCAAGAGACCCAGTACTTC.

Note on this clonotype: This clone may be a read error of a much larger clone one base away. The conserved phenylalanine or tryptophan normally closing the CDR3 is absent here, so this likely arose from a read error. The rearrangement links TRBV27 to TRBJ1-5; the D is unclear. V lost 4 bases, J lost 3 bases, and 10 bases lay in between. Per germline, CDR1 MNHEY and CDR2 SMNVEV (reference sequence). The CDR3 extends over 14 amino acids. CDR3 region: CASSSAGFNQPQHS. In DNA, the CDR3 is TGTGCCAGCAGTTCTGCAGGCTTCAATCAGCCCCAGCATTCT.

This clonotype was counted many times. This chain links TRBV7-9 with TRBJ2-2, with a possible D match to TRBD1 (5 bases). The length of the CDR3 is 15 residues. CDR1 and CDR2 from the germline V gene are SEHNR and FQNEAQ (reference sequence). Trimming shortened V by 10 bases and J by 5 bases, and 20 bases separated the two germline ends. The CDR3 protein is CAISREGRITGELFF. DNA of the CDR3: TGTGCCATAAGCAGGGAAGGCAGAATTACCGGGGAGCTGTTTTTT.

The sample holds many counts of this clonotype. V gene TRBV4-3 combines with J gene TRBJ2-7, with 8 bases identical to TRBD2. Unmatched junction bases numbered 9, after V lost 4 bases and J lost 7 bases. The germline gives CDR1 LGHNA, CDR2 YSLEER. The CDR3 is made up of 14 amino acids. The CDR3 DNA reads TGCGCCAGCAGCCCCCTCGGGGGGGTTCAGGAGCAGTACTTC. This sequence encodes CASSPLGGVQEQYF.

This clonotype has ten or more counts. The V and J genes are TRBV20-1 and TRBJ2-7; TRBD2 is a possible D gene (5 bases). The V end lost 3 bases, the J end lost 2 bases, and 8 bases lay between the germline ends. From germline, CDR1 is DFQATT and CDR2 SNEGSKA (reference sequence). The CDR3 is made up of 12 amino acids. The CDR3 bases are TGCAGTGCTAGGGAGGTTACCTACGAGCAGTACTTC. The encoded protein is CSAREVTYEQYF.

Worth noting for this clonotype: A junction end diverges from the germline sequence, so it may reflect a read error. The rearrangement links TRBV6-2 or TRBV6-3 to TRBJ2-7; D uncertain. The CDR3 is 13 amino acids. Germline V gene lookup returns CDR1 MNHEY and CDR2 SVGEGT. The CDR3 protein is CAGSDDFSYEQYF. DNA for the CDR3: TGTGCCGGCAGCGATGACTTCTCCTACGAGCAGTACTTC.

This clonotype was recorded a few times. The chain employs TRBV7-9 and TRBJ2-3; 13 bases line up with TRBD2. J lost 5 bases, V lost 4 bases, and 3 bases had no gene match. CDR1 is SEHNR, CDR2 FQNEAQ, per germline (reference sequence). The CDR3 has 15 amino acids. CDR3 coding DNA: TGTGCCAGCAGCTATGGACTAGCGGGAGTAGATACGCAGTATTTT. Translation: CASSYGLAGVDTQYF.

This clonotype was seen repeatedly, ten times or more. The chain recombines TRBV19 with TRBJ2-3; no clear D. There are 14 residues in the CDR3. The V end was cut by 1 base, the J end by 7 bases, with 12 bases between. Germline V CDR1 and CDR2: LNHDA, SQIVND (reference sequence). The CDR3 reads CASSIVPIPNTQYF. The CDR3 DNA reads as TGTGCCAGTAGTATAGTGCCAATCCCGAATACGCAGTATTTT.

On this clonotype: This may come from a read error, since a much larger clone is one base off. This rearrangement joins TRBV27 to TRBJ1-5; D uncertain. Germline CDR1 reads MNHEY; CDR2 reads SMNVEV (reference sequence). This CDR3 is 12 amino acids long. The CDR3 loop is CASTTSGQPRHF. CDR3 sequence (DNA): TGTGCCAGCACAACTAGCGGCCAGCCCCGGCATTTT.

This chain joins TRBV24-1 and TRBJ2-6; D ambiguous. This CDR3 contains 17 residues. Germline V gene lookup returns CDR1 KGHDR and CDR2 SFDVKD. Trimming took 4 bases from V and 4 from J, leaving 16 bases between them. The CDR3 region is CATSDRHHTFGANVLTF. Here the CDR3 DNA reads TGTGCCACCAGTGACAGGCACCACACGTTCGGGGCCAACGTCCTGACTTTC.

In the case of this clonotype: A much larger clone differs from this one at a single base, so this may be a read error. This rearrangement joins TRBV29-1 to TRBJ2-4; 8 nucleotides agree with TRBD1. Germline V gene data show CDR1 as SQVTM and CDR2 as ANQGSEA. CDR3 size: 12 residues. CDR3 nucleotide sequence: TGCAGCGGGACAGGGATCCGAAACATTCAGCACTTC. Protein sequence: CSGTGIRNIQHF.

Notes on this clonotype: Given a much more abundant clone one base away, this may be a read error. The chain uses TRBV12-3 or TRBV12-4 and TRBJ2-5, with TRBD2 identical over 12 bases. The trim removed 5 bases at V and 6 bases at J, leaving 7 bases unmatched. This CDR3 has 15 residues. This chain's CDR3 is CASSLTSGGGQTQYF. CDR3 DNA: TGTGCCAGCAGTCTGACTAGCGGGGGCGGCCAGACCCAGTACTTC.

The CDR3 bases are TGTGCCAGCAGCTTAGTTGAGGCGGATGCCAGAGAGACCCAGTACTTC. Translated, it gives CASSLVEADARETQYF. This chain connects TRBV7-2 to TRBJ2-5; D is ambiguous. The V end was cut by 1 base, the J end by 4 bases, with 16 bases between. Germline CDR1 is SGHTA and CDR2 is FQGNSA. This CDR3 has 16 residues.

This clonotype appeared a few times. The chain recombines TRBV7-3 with TRBJ2-1, with unresolved D. The germline V gene has CDR1 SGHTA and CDR2 FQGTGA. V shed 0 bases and J shed 10 bases, with 10 bases lying between them. The CDR3 totals 13 residues. The CDR3 reads CASSLTGVSEQFF. As DNA, the CDR3 is TGTGCCAGCAGCTTAACTGGGGTCAGCGAGCAGTTCTTC.

This clonotype was detected many times. The V call is TRBV4-3, the J call TRBJ2-1, with 10 bases aligning to TRBD2. The CDR3 has 15 amino acids. After removal of 2 bases from V and 4 bases from J, the junction contained 2 bases not matched to a gene. CDR1 is LGHNA and CDR2 is YSLEER in the germline V gene. The CDR3 nucleotides read TGCGCCAGCAGCCAAACTAGCGGGGCATACAATGAGCAGTTCTTC. Its translation: CASSQTSGAYNEQFF.

The V and J genes are TRBV4-3 and TRBJ2-3; the D is unclear. The CDR3 has 15 residues. Germline V gene data show CDR1 as LGHNA and CDR2 as YSLEER. V lost 4 bases, J lost 6 bases, and 17 bases lay in between. CDR3 residues: CASSRDPGSSDTQYF. The CDR3 DNA follows: TGCGCCAGCAGCCGAGATCCGGGCAGTTCGGATACGCAGTATTTT.

Only a few counts were recorded for this clonotype. The J gene is TRBJ2-1, the V gene TRBV20-1; 12 bases agree with TRBD2. Per germline, CDR1 DFQATT and CDR2 SNEGSKA (reference sequence). After removal of 0 bases from V and 10 bases from J, the junction contained 4 bases not matched to a gene. The CDR3 has 14 amino acids. The DNA for the CDR3 is TGCAGTGCTAGAGAACTAGCGGGAGGAGCCGAGCAGTTCTTC. Its translation is CSARELAGGAEQFF.

Worth noting for this clonotype: A much bigger clone sits one base away, suggesting this may be a read error. This sequence joins TRBV20-1 and TRBJ2-3; D ambiguous. CDR1 and CDR2 (germline): DFQATT, SNEGSKA (reference sequence). This CDR3 has 13 residues. Between the trimmed V and J ends, which lost 5 bases and 0 bases, there was a span of 9 bases. CDR3 sequence: CSAALPSTDTQYF. CDR3 in DNA: TGCAGTGCTGCGCTACCCAGCACAGATACGCAGTATTTT.

This clonotype was counted at least ten times. V and J are TRBV27 and TRBJ2-7; the D gene is possibly TRBD2 (7 bases). V was cut by 6 bases and J by 0 bases, with 12 bases left in between. CDR3 length: 14 residues. Looked up from germline, CDR1 is MNHEY and CDR2 is SMNVEV (reference sequence). Written as DNA, the CDR3 is TGTGCCAGCAGCCAGGGGAGGGTCTCCTACGAGCAGTACTTC. It specifies CASSQGRVSYEQYF.

Turning to this clonotype: A read error may be the cause here, since a much bigger clone is one base away. CDR3 region: CVSKGRTIEAFF. CDR3 nucleotides: TGTGTCAGTAAAGGGAGGACTATTGAAGCTTTCTTT. The chain carries TRBV19 and TRBJ1-1; D gene ambiguous. Germline V gives CDR1 LNHDA, CDR2 SQIVND (reference sequence). The CDR3 loop spans 12 amino acids.

The chain has TRBV3-1 and TRBJ2-5; 7 bases fit TRBD1. Germline V CDR1 and CDR2: LGHDT, YNNKEL (reference sequence). CDR3 length: 15 amino acids. Trimming removed 0 bases from V and 5 bases from J; junction bases left unmatched: 6. CDR3 bases: TGTGCCAGCAGCCAAGACGTCGACAGGGTGGAGACCCAGTACTTC. Its protein product is CASSQDVDRVETQYF.

A few counts support this clonotype. The gene calls are TRBV5-1 and TRBJ1-5, with D uncertain. CDR3 size: 15 residues. V gave up 3 bases and J gave up 0 bases, with 10 bases separating them. Germline V CDR1 and CDR2: SGHRS, YFSETQ. CDR3 nucleotides: TGCGCCAGCAGCTACGGGCCCCATAGCAATCAGCCCCAGCATTTT. This sequence encodes CASSYGPHSNQPQHF.

This clonotype occurred many times. V is TRBV28 and J is TRBJ2-5, with a tentative D call TRBD2 (6 bases). Germline V CDR1 and CDR2: MDHEN, SYDVKM. The V gene lost 3 bases and the J gene lost 0 bases, with 26 bases spanning the gap. The CDR3 covers 20 residues. The CDR3 loop reads CASSFPPSHYSGGNQETQYF. CDR3 DNA sequence: TGTGCCAGCAGTTTCCCCCCGTCCCATTACAGTGGAGGGAACCAAGAGACCCAGTACTTC.

J is TRBJ2-1 and V is TRBV20-1; perhaps TRBD2 as D (5 bases). Germline values: CDR1 DFQATT, CDR2 SNEGSKA (reference sequence). V shed 6 bases and J shed 4 bases, with 25 bases lying between them. The length of the CDR3 is 17 residues. The CDR3: CSALYGGGGPAYNEQFF. In nucleotides, the CDR3 is TGCAGTGCACTCTATGGTGGTGGCGGGCCGGCGTACAATGAGCAGTTCTTC.